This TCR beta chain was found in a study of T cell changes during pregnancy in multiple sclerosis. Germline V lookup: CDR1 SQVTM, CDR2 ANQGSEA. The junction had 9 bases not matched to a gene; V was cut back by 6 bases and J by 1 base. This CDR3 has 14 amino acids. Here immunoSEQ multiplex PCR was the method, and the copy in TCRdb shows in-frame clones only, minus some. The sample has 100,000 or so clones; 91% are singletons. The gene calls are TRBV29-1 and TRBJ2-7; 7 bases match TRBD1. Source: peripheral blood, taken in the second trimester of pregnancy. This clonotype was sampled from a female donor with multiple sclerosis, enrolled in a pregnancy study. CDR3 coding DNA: TGCAGCGTCGCCGACAGGGACAGATCCTACGAGCAGTACTTC. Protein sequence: CSVADRDRSYEQYF.